What follows describes a single TCR beta chain. The antigen is not known. The data originate from a study of vaccination effects on CD4 cells after COVID-19. From germline, CDR1 is MNHEY and CDR2 SVGAGI. Trimming at V came to 6 bases and at J to 0 bases, leaving 4 bases not matched to a gene. The CDR3 contains 14 residues. Assay: immunoSEQ multiplex PCR; the TCRdb copy retains only in-frame clones and omits some. The sample records fewer than 70,000 clones, over 70% being singletons. Sequencing followed a ViraFEST assay step that expanded antigen-specific CD4+ T cells with viral peptide pools. The culture ran for 10 days before CD4+ T cells were isolated. Having tested negative for nucleocapsid antibodies, the vaccine recipients showed no prior SARS-CoV-2 infection. PBMC were cultured at roughly 2 million per well with around 9.2 IU/ml IL-2 and about 9.4 ug/ml peptides. At days 3 and 7, half of the medium was exchanged for IL-2 medium.

The sample here was CD4+ T cells from PBMCs cultured with SARS-CoV-2 spike peptides, taken before COVID-19 vaccination. This chain links TRBV6-5 with TRBJ1-1; 7 nucleotides match TRBD1. The TCR sequence derives from a human donor who received a COVID-19 vaccine. The CDR3 is CASRTDRLNTEAFF. CDR3 sequence (DNA): TGTGCCAGCAGGACGGACAGGTTGAACACTGAAGCTTTCTTT.